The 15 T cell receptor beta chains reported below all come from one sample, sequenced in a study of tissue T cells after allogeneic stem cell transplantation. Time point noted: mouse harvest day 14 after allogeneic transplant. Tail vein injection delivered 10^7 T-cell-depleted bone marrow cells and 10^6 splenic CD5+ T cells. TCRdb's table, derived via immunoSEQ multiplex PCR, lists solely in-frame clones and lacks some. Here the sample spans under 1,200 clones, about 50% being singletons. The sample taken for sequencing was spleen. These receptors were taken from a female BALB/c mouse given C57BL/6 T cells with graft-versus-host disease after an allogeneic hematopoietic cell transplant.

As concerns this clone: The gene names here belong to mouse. Incomplete CDR3 DNA: TGTGCCAGCAGTTTGGGACTGGGGGTTGAGCAGTTC. Protein product: CASSLGLGVEQF. The full CDR3 protein is CASSLGLGVEQFF. The chain links TRBV26 to TRBJ2-1; 11 bases are shared with TRBD2. The read finishes 1 residue shy of the CDR3 end, and the germline J gene is used to complete it. This CDR3 spans 13 amino acids. Germline trimming cut 5 bases from V and 9 bases from J; bases unmatched to any gene: 3. CDR1 is KGHPV, CDR2 FQNQEV, per germline (reference sequence).

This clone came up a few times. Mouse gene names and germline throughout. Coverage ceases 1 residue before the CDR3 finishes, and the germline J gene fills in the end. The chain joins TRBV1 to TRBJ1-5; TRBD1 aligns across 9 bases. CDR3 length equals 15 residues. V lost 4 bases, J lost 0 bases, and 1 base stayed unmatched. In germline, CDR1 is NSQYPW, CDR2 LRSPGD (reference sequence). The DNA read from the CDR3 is TGCACCTGCAGTGAGGGACAGGGTAACAACCAGGCTCCGCTT. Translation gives CTCSEGQGNNQAPL. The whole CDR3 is CTCSEGQGNNQAPLF.

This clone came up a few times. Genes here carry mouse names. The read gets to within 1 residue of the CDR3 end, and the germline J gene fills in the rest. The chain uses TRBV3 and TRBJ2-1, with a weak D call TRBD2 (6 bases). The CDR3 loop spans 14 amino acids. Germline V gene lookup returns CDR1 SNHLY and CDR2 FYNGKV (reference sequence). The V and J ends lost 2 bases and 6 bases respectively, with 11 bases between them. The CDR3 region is CASSLMGEGAEQFF. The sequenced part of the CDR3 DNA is TGTGCCAGCAGCTTAATGGGGGAGGGTGCTGAGCAGTTC.

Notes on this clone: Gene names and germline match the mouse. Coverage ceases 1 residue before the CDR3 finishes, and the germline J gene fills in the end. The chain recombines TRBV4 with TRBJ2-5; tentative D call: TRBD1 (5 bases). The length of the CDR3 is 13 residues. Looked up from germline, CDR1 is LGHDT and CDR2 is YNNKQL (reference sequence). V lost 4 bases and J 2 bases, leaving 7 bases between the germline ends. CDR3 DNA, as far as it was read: TGTGCCAGCAGCTTCAGGGCCCAAGACACCCAGTAC. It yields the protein CASSFRAQDTQY. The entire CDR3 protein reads CASSFRAQDTQYF.

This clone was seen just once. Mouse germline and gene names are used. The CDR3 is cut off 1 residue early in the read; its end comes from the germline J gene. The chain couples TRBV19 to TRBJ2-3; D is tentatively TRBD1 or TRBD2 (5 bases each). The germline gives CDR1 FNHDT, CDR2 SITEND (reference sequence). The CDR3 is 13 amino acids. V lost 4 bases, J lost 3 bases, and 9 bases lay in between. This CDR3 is CASSAGGAETLYF. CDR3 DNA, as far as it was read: TGTGCCAGCAGTGCCGGGGGAGCAGAAACGCTGTAT. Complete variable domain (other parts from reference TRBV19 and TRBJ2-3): GGIITQTPKFLIGQEGQKLTLKCQQNFNHDTMYWYRQDSGKGLRLIYYSITENDLQKGDLSEGYDASREKKSSFSLTVTSAQKNEMAVFLCASSAGGAETLYFGSGTRLTVL.

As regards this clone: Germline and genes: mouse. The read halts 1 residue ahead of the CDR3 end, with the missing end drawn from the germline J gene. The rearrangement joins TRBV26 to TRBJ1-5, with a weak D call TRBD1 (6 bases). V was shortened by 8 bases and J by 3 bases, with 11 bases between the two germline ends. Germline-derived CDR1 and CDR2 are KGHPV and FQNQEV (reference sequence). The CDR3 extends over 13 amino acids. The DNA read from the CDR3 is TGTGCCAGCCTGAAGGGGGGCAACCAGGCTCCGCTT. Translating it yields CASLKGGNQAPL. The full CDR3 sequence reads CASLKGGNQAPLF.

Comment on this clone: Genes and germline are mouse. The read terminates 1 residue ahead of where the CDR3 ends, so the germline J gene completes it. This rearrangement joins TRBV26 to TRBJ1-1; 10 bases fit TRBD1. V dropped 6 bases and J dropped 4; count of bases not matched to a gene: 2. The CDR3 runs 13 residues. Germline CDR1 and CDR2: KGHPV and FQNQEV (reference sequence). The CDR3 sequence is CASSRDRGTEVFF. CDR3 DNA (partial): TGTGCCAGCAGCAGGGACAGGGGCACAGAAGTCTTC.

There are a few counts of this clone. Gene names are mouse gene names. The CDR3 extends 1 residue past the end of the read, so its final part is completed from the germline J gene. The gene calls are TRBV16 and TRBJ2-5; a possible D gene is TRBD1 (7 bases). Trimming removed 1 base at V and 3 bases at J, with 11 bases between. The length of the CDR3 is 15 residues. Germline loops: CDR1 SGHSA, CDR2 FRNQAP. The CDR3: CASSLVPGGQDTQYF. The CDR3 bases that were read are TGTGCAAGCAGCTTAGTGCCAGGGGGGCAAGACACCCAGTAC. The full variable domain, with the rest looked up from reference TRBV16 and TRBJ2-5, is NAGVIQTPRHKVTGKGQEATLWCEPISGHSAVFWYRQTIVQGLEFLTYFRNQAPIDDSGMPKERFSAQMPNQSHSTLKIQSTQPQDSAVYLCASSLVPGGQDTQYFGPGTRLLVL.

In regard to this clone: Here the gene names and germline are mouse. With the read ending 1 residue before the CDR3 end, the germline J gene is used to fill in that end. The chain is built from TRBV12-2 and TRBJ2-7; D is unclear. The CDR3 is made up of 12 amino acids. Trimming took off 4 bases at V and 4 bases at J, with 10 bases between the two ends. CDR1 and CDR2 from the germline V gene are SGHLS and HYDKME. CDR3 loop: CASSYRIYEQYF. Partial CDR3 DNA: TGTGCCAGCTCCTACAGAATTTATGAACAGTAC.

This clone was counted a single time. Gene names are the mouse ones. The CDR3: CASSRDWGGAETLYF. The sequenced CDR3 bases are TGTGCCAGCAGTCGGGACTGGGGGGGTGCAGAAACGCTGTAT. The J gene is TRBJ2-3, the V gene TRBV26, with TRBD2 matching 12 bases. The read gets to within 1 residue of the CDR3 end, and the germline J gene fills in the rest. Germline V gives CDR1 KGHPV, CDR2 FQNQEV (reference sequence). This CDR3 contains 15 residues. The ends lost 4 bases at V and 1 base at J; junction bases unmatched: 0. The full variable domain, its missing parts supplied by reference TRBV26 and TRBJ2-3, is NSKVIQTPRYLVKGQGQKAKMRCIPEKGHPVVFWYQQNKNNEFKFLINFQNQEVLQQIDMTEKRFSAECPSNSPCSLEIQSSEAGDSALYLCASSRDWGGAETLYFGSGTRLTVL.

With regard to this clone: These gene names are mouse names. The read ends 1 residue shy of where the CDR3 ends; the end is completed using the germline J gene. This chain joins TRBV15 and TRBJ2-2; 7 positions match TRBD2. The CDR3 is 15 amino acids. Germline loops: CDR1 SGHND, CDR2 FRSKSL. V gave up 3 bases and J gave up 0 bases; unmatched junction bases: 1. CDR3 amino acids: CASSLGGANTGQLYF. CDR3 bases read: TGTGCCAGCAGTTTGGGGGGGGCAAACACCGGGCAGCTCTAC.

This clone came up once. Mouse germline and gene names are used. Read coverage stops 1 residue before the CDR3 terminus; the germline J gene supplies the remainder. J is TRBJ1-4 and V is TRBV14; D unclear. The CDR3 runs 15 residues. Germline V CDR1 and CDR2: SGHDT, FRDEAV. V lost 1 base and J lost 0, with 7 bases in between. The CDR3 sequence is CASSFRGVSNERLFF. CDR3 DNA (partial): TGTGCCAGCAGTTTCCGGGGAGTTTCCAACGAAAGATTATTT.

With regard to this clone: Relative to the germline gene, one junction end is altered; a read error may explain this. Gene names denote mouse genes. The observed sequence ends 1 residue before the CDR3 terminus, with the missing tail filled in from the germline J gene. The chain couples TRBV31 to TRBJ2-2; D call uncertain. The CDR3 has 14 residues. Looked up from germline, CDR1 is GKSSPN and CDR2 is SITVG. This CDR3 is CGTPTPSNTAQLYF. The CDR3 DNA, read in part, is TGCGGCACACCAACGCCATCAAACACCGCGCAGCTCTAC.

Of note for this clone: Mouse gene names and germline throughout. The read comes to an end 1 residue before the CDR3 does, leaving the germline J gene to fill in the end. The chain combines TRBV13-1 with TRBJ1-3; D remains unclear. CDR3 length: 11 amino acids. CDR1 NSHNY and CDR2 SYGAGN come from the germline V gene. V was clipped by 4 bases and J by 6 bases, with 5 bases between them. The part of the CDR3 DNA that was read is TGTGCCAGCAGTTATGTAAATACGCTCTAT. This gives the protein CASSYVNTLY. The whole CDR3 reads CASSYVNTLYF.

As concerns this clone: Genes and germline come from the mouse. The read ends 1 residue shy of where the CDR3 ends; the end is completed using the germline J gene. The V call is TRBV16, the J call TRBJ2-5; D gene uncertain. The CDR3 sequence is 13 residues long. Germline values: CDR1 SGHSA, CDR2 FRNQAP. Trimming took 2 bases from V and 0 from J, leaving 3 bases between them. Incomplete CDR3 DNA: TGTGCAAGCAGCTTATTTAACCAAGACACCCAGTAC. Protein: CASSLFNQDTQY. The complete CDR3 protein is CASSLFNQDTQYF.